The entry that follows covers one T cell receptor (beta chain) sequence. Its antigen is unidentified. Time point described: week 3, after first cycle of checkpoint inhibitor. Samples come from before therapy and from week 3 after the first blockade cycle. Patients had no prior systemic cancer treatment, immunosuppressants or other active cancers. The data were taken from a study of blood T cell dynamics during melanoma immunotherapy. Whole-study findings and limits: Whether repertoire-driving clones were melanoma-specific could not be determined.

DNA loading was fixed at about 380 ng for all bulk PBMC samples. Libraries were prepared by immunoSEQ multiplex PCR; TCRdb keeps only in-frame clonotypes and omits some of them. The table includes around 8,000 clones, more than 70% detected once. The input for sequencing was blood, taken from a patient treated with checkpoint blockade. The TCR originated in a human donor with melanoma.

The CDR3 region has the DNA TGCGCCAGCAGCAGCGGACAGGGACTCTACGAGCAGTACTTC. Encoded protein: CASSSGQGLYEQYF. The chain employs TRBV5-1 and TRBJ2-5; 8 bases match TRBD1. The J call is doubtful: the DNA matches TRBJ2-7 better. Germline assignment: CDR1 SGHRS and CDR2 YFSETQ. The CDR3 has 14 amino acids.